A single sample is the source of the 21 T cell receptor beta chains below, sequenced in a study of CD8+CD57+ T cells in acquired aplastic anemia. The template used for profiling TCR beta VDJ and CDR3 was genomic DNA. TCRdb recomputed calls from the reads with MiXCR, one row per CDR3 protein. The sample gives around 170,000 distinct CDR3 sequences, 55% to 75% of which show up once; under 50% is in the top ten. What was sequenced was sorted CD4+, CD8+, or CD8+CD57+ T cells (not recorded which) from PBMCs. Source of these receptors: a human donor in good health.

This clonotype was counted many times. This chain joins TRBV19 and TRBJ2-1; D gene unclear. There are 14 residues in the CDR3. V was shortened by 10 bases and J by 4 bases, with 17 bases between the two germline ends. In germline, CDR1 is LNHDA, CDR2 SQIVND (reference sequence). The CDR3 here is CATSAFFGYNEQFF. CDR3 bases: TGTGCCACCTCGGCCTTCTTTGGTTACAATGAGCAGTTCTTC.

The chain recombines TRBV5-4 with TRBJ2-4; the D is unclear. This CDR3 contains 15 residues. Germline values: CDR1 SGHNT, CDR2 YYREEE (reference sequence). Between the trimmed V and J ends, which lost 3 bases and 5 bases, there was a span of 15 bases. The CDR3 DNA reads as TGTGCCAGCAGCTATAACAGTGGCACGGAAAACATTCAGTACTTC. Translation: CASSYNSGTENIQYF.

The J gene is TRBJ2-1, the V gene TRBV12-3 or TRBV12-4; D is unclear. This CDR3 is built from 12 residues. V gave up 4 bases and J gave up 6 bases, with 7 bases separating them. CDR3 nucleotide sequence: TGTGCCAGCAGTTCTCCCGTCAATGAGCAGTTCTTC. It translates to CASSSPVNEQFF.

The chain links TRBV9 to TRBJ2-3; the match to TRBD2 covers 10 bases. The CDR3 extends over 19 amino acids. V dropped 3 bases and J dropped 1; count of bases not matched to a gene: 14. Germline V CDR1 and CDR2: SGDLS, YYNGEE. The CDR3 here is CASSDPPDRTSGRTDTQYF. CDR3 nucleotides: TGTGCCAGCAGCGACCCCCCCGACCGGACTAGCGGACGCACAGATACGCAGTATTTT.

On this clonotype: The junction departs from the called germline gene at one end, perhaps through a read error. The chain carries TRBV29-1 and TRBJ2-3; weak D call: TRBD1 (5 bases). Germline CDR1 SQVTM, CDR2 ANQGSEA. This CDR3 contains 10 residues. The CDR3 protein is CSGGTGTQYF. The CDR3 DNA is TGCAGCGGCGGCACAGGTACGCAGTATTTT.

The gene calls are TRBV2 and TRBJ2-5, with 15 bases identical to TRBD2. The CDR3 has 15 residues. The germline V gene encodes CDR1 SNHLY and CDR2 FYNNEI. Trimming at V came to 6 bases and at J to 6 bases, leaving 5 bases not matched to a gene. The CDR3 region is CASSRTSGRGQTQYF. The CDR3 DNA reads TGTGCCAGCAGCAGGACTAGCGGGAGGGGTCAGACCCAGTACTTC.

This clonotype was seen once. This sequence joins TRBV7-3 and TRBJ1-4; a possible D gene is TRBD1 (5 bases). The CDR3 has 17 residues. The V gene's germline CDR1 is SGHTA and CDR2 FQGTGA. V lost 5 bases and J 0 bases, leaving 16 bases between the germline ends. The CDR3 sequence is CASSQAQGATTNEKLFF. The CDR3 region has the DNA TGTGCCAGCAGCCAAGCGCAGGGCGCGACAACTAATGAAAAACTGTTTTTT.

Concerning this clonotype: A read error may explain this, as a much larger clone is one base away. The chain recombines TRBV6-1 with TRBJ2-7; 11 nucleotides line up with TRBD2. CDR1 and CDR2 (germline): MNHNS, SASEGT. The CDR3 has 14 residues. The CDR3 nucleotides are TGTGTCAGCGCGGGACTAGCGGACCCCTACGAGCAGTACTTC. This sequence encodes CVSAGLADPYEQYF.

The rearrangement links TRBV12-3 or TRBV12-4 to TRBJ2-7; 9 bases are a match to TRBD1. The CDR3 consists of 15 residues. Trimming cost V 5 bases and J 2 bases; bases outside gene matches: 7. CDR3: CASSHRDRDTYEQYF. CDR3 sequence (DNA): TGTGCCAGCAGTCACCGGGACAGGGATACCTACGAGCAGTACTTC.

Only a few counts were recorded for this clonotype. The chain joins TRBV29-1 to TRBJ2-5; D perhaps matches TRBD2 (6 bases). V shed 1 base and J shed 5 bases, with 11 bases lying between them. Per the germline V gene, CDR1 is SQVTM and CDR2 is ANQGSEA. The CDR3 runs to 13 residues. The CDR3 nucleotides are TGCAGCGTTGAAGTGGTTGCGGGGGAGACCCAGTACTTC. Residues: CSVEVVAGETQYF. The full variable domain, completed using reference TRBV29-1 and TRBJ2-5, is SAVISQKPSRDICQRGTSLTIQCQVDSQVTMMFWYRQQPGQSLTLIATANQGSEATYESGFVIDKFPISRPNLTFSTLTVSNMSPEDSSIYLCSVEVVAGETQYFGPGTRLLVL.

The chain couples TRBV29-1 to TRBJ2-7, with 7 bases lining up with TRBD2. The CDR3 is made up of 14 amino acids. Germline V CDR1 and CDR2: SQVTM, ANQGSEA. J gave up 7 bases and V 7 bases, and 16 bases lay outside the gene matches. As DNA, the CDR3 is TGCAGCGGTAGAGAGTCTTTCCAGGGAGGGGAGCAGTACTTC. This codes for CSGRESFQGGEQYF.

This clonotype was seen ten or more times. The chain couples TRBV5-1 to TRBJ2-5; 8 bases are shared with TRBD2. Trimming took 4 bases from V and 4 from J; bases not matched to a gene: 9. The germline gives CDR1 SGHRS, CDR2 YFSETQ. This CDR3 has 15 residues. The CDR3 nucleotides are TGCGCCAGCAGCGCCGCCGGGAGGGGGGGAGAGACCCAGTACTTC. Translating gives CASSAAGRGGETQYF.

The rearrangement joins TRBV9 to TRBJ1-2; the D gene is possibly TRBD1 (6 bases). The CDR3 runs 15 residues. The V gene lost 4 bases and the J gene lost 3 bases, with 16 bases spanning the gap. Germline V lookup: CDR1 SGDLS, CDR2 YYNGEE. The CDR3 is CASSPTVGGDYGYTF. The CDR3 DNA follows: TGTGCCAGCAGCCCTACGGTCGGGGGCGACTATGGCTACACCTTC.

The V gene is TRBV27, the J gene TRBJ2-1, with TRBD2 matching 8 bases. Per the germline V gene, CDR1 is MNHEY and CDR2 is SMNVEV (reference sequence). The CDR3 covers 15 residues. The ends lost 4 bases at V and 10 bases at J; junction bases unmatched: 12. CDR3 residues: CASSSMDSSGIEQFF. DNA for the CDR3: TGTGCCAGCAGTTCGATGGACAGTAGCGGGATAGAGCAGTTCTTC.

The table lists this clonotype with many counts. This chain joins TRBV20-1 and TRBJ1-1; possible D gene TRBD1, 6 bases. This CDR3 spans 14 amino acids. V lost 3 bases and J lost 0, with 11 bases in between. Germline CDR1 and CDR2: DFQATT and SNEGSKA (reference sequence). CDR3 loop: CSASRDTLNTEAFF. The CDR3 region has the DNA TGCAGTGCTAGTCGGGACACTTTGAACACTGAAGCTTTCTTT.

This clonotype was counted at least ten times. The chain couples TRBV6-2 or TRBV6-3 to TRBJ2-1, with D uncertain. Trimming pared 7 bases from V and 6 bases from J, leaving 7 bases between. This CDR3 has 11 amino acids. Germline V gene data show CDR1 as MNHEY and CDR2 as SVGEGT. CDR3 residues: CASIRGNEQFF. DNA for the CDR3: TGTGCCAGCATTCGCGGCAATGAGCAGTTCTTC.

This clonotype has ten or more counts. This chain joins TRBV7-9 and TRBJ2-5; D possibly corresponds to TRBD1 (6 bases). With 1 base removed from V and 3 bases from J, the gap between germline ends came to 9 bases. The CDR3 has 14 residues. Per the germline V gene, CDR1 is SEHNR and CDR2 is FQNEAQ (reference sequence). The CDR3, as DNA: TGTGCCAGCAGCTTAGATGCAGGGGAAGAGACCCAGTACTTC. Amino acid sequence: CASSLDAGEETQYF.

This clonotype was picked up a small number of times. The V call is TRBV10-3, the J call TRBJ2-1, with D maybe TRBD1 (6 bases). The CDR3 is 14 amino acids. The germline gives CDR1 ENHRY, CDR2 SYGVKD. V was pared by 6 bases and J by 5 bases, with 14 bases between. CDR3: CAISIRDNNNEQFF. The CDR3 DNA is TGTGCCATCAGCATCCGGGACAACAACAATGAGCAGTTCTTC.

This clonotype has a single count. This rearrangement joins TRBV7-8 to TRBJ1-1, with D perhaps TRBD1 (5 bases). The V gene lost 1 base and the J gene lost 4 bases, with 13 bases spanning the gap. This CDR3 comprises 15 residues. Germline CDR1 reads SGHVS; CDR2 reads FQNEAQ. As DNA, the CDR3 is TGTGCCAGCAGCTTAGGTGTGGGGCGGGCCACTGAAGCTTTCTTT. This encodes CASSLGVGRATEAFF.

V is TRBV20-1 and J is TRBJ2-5; 11 nucleotides align to TRBD1. Unmatched junction bases numbered 9, after V lost 0 bases and J lost 0 bases. The length of the CDR3 is 18 residues. Germline CDR1 DFQATT, CDR2 SNEGSKA (reference sequence). In DNA, the CDR3 is TGCAGTGCTAGAGAGGACAGGGGGCCCGGAGTGTACCAAGAGACCCAGTACTTC. Its translation is CSAREDRGPGVYQETQYF.

This clonotype has just a few counts. V is TRBV9 and J is TRBJ2-3, with D perhaps matching TRBD2 (6 bases). Trimming removed 0 bases from V and 6 bases from J, with 14 bases in between. CDR1 is SGDLS, CDR2 YYNGEE, per germline. This CDR3 is built from 15 residues. In DNA, the CDR3 is TGTGCCAGCAGCGTAGTGGGGGGAGGAAGGGATACGCAGTATTTT. It translates to CASSVVGGGRDTQYF.